This entry lists 14 T cell receptor beta chains sequenced from one sample in a study of OX40 agonist ivuxolimab in advanced cancers. Generated by immunoSEQ multiplex PCR, the TCRdb table keeps only in-frame clones and is missing some. Here the sample spans more than 45,000 clones, roughly 80% being singletons. The sample here was CD4+ or CD8+ T cells sorted from blood, taken in a trial of the OX40 agonist ivuxolimab. These receptors were collected from an adult with an advanced solid tumor such as melanoma, head and neck, liver or kidney cancer.

This chain connects TRBV5-1 to TRBJ2-7; D is perhaps TRBD1 (5 bases). V lost 1 base, J lost 6 bases, and 14 bases lay in between. The CDR3 contains 14 residues. Germline V lookup: CDR1 SGHRS, CDR2 YFSETQ. CDR3 protein: CASSLSAGPIEQYF. The CDR3 DNA reads as TGCGCCAGCAGCTTGTCGGCAGGGCCCATCGAGCAGTACTTC.

The chain couples TRBV5-1 to TRBJ2-7, with a weak D call TRBD1 (5 bases). The CDR3 totals 16 residues. Germline V gene data show CDR1 as SGHRS and CDR2 as YFSETQ. Trimming shortened V by 5 bases and J by 2 bases, and 20 bases separated the two germline ends. CDR3 DNA sequence: TGCGCCAGCAGATATGACTTCGACAGTGCGCCCTACGAGCAGTACTTC. This gives the protein CASRYDFDSAPYEQYF. The entire variable domain, with the rest obtained from reference TRBV5-1 and TRBJ2-7, is as follows: KAGVTQTPRYLIKTRGQQVTLSCSPISGHRSVSWYQQTPGQGLQFLFEYFSETQRNKGNFPGRFSGRQFSNSRSEMNVSTLELGDSALYLCASRYDFDSAPYEQYFGPGTRLTVT.

The chain uses TRBV11-3 and TRBJ2-2, with TRBD1 as a possible D gene (5 bases). Looked up from germline, CDR1 is SGHNT and CDR2 is YENEEA. Trimming pared 4 bases from V and 4 bases from J, leaving 10 bases between. This CDR3 region has 14 residues. CDR3 region: CASSYDSSTGELFF. In DNA, the CDR3 is TGTGCCAGCAGCTACGACAGTAGCACCGGGGAGCTGTTTTTT.

The chain recombines TRBV18 with TRBJ2-1, with 16 bases that match TRBD2. This CDR3 is built from 19 residues. The V and J ends lost 3 bases and 0 bases, in that order; junction bases with no gene match: 5. Germline V lookup: CDR1 KGHSH, CDR2 LQKENI. As DNA, the CDR3 is TGTGCCAGCTCACCCCCGGGACTAGCGGGAGGGCCCTCCTACAATGAGCAGTTCTTC. Translation: CASSPPGLAGGPSYNEQFF.

The chain joins TRBV28 to TRBJ1-1; TRBD1 is a possible D gene (6 bases). Germline assignment: CDR1 MDHEN and CDR2 SYDVKM. The length of the CDR3 is 15 residues. V gave up 5 bases and J gave up 3 bases, with 16 bases separating them. The CDR3 nucleotides read TGTGCCAGCAGTCTGGACAGAAATGACTACACTGAAGCTTTCTTT. Amino acids: CASSLDRNDYTEAFF.

V and J are TRBV2 and TRBJ1-3, with a tentative D call TRBD1 (6 bases). CDR1 and CDR2 from the germline V gene are SNHLY and FYNNEI. CDR3 length: 13 amino acids. Trimming shortened V by 6 bases and J by 4 bases, and 10 bases separated the two germline ends. The CDR3 here is CASRGTNGNTIYF. The CDR3 region has the DNA TGTGCCAGCAGGGGGACAAACGGAAACACCATATATTTT.

V is TRBV6-6 and J is TRBJ1-4; 8 nucleotides line up with TRBD1. V dropped 0 bases and J dropped 8; count of bases not matched to a gene: 5. The CDR3 length is 15 residues. Germline V gives CDR1 MNHNY, CDR2 SVGAGI (reference sequence). This CDR3 reads CASSYSTGVDEKLFF. The CDR3 nucleotides read TGTGCCAGCAGTTACTCGACAGGGGTGGACGAAAAACTGTTTTTT.

This clone showed up just once. The rearrangement links TRBV9 to TRBJ2-5, with 9 bases fitting TRBD2. Germline CDR1 is SGDLS and CDR2 is YYNGEE. The length of the CDR3 is 15 residues. Losses at the gene ends were 0 bases for V and 9 bases for J; bases not matched to a gene: 9. The CDR3 DNA sequence: TGTGCCAGCAGCGTAGCTGGGCGGGGGGGGTTGGCCCAGTACTTC. Translating gives CASSVAGRGGLAQYF.

This chain uses TRBV21-1 with TRBJ1-2. TRBV21-1 is a pseudogene locus. The CDR3 loop spans 14 amino acids. CDR3 region: CASSARRESYGYTF. The CDR3 DNA reads as TGTGCCAGCAGCGCCCGACGGGAGAGCTATGGCTACACCTTC.

This clone was recorded once. V and J are TRBV19 and TRBJ1-4; D uncertain. This CDR3 is 20 amino acids long. V was cut by 3 bases and J by 0 bases, with 23 bases left in between. Germline V gene lookup returns CDR1 LNHDA and CDR2 SQIVND (reference sequence). The DNA for the CDR3 is TGTGCCAGTAGTATTAAAGGCTACTCGGACTATTTTGCAACTAATGAAAAACTGTTTTTT. This encodes CASSIKGYSDYFATNEKLFF.

The V and J genes are TRBV5-1 and TRBJ2-3; 9 bases map to TRBD2. V shed 4 bases and J 0 bases; nucleotides not matched to a gene: 3. The CDR3 length is 15 residues. Germline values: CDR1 SGHRS, CDR2 YFSETQ. The CDR3 reads CASSPGLASTDTQYF. CDR3 DNA: TGCGCCAGCAGCCCGGGACTAGCTAGCACAGATACGCAGTATTTT.

This clone appeared a single time. V usage is TRBV19 and J usage is TRBJ1-5; D unclear. V was pared by 6 bases and J by 4 bases, with 16 bases between. There are 15 residues in the CDR3. Germline V gene data show CDR1 as LNHDA and CDR2 as SQIVND (reference sequence). In nucleotides, the CDR3 is TGTGCCAGTAGCCCGGCTCCCGGAGAAAATCAGCCCCAGCATTTT. Protein sequence: CASSPAPGENQPQHF.

This clone is labeled medium-sized. The chain joins TRBV4-2 to TRBJ1-5; D perhaps matches TRBD1 (5 bases). The germline V gene encodes CDR1 LGHNA and CDR2 YNFKEQ. CDR3 size: 16 residues. Trimming removed 0 bases from V and 3 bases from J, with 12 bases in between. CDR3 in amino acids: CASSQDWEGYNQPQHF. The CDR3 nucleotides are TGTGCCAGCAGCCAAGATTGGGAGGGGTACAATCAGCCCCAGCATTTT.

The chain is built from TRBV5-1 and TRBJ1-2, with TRBD1 as a possible D gene (5 bases). The V gene lost 0 bases and the J gene lost 8 bases, with 14 bases spanning the gap. Looked up from germline, CDR1 is SGHRS and CDR2 is YFSETQ. CDR3 length equals 14 residues. The CDR3 DNA reads TGCGCCAGCAGCTTGGAATTCGCAGGGAACGGCTACACCTTC. Translated: CASSLEFAGNGYTF.